This T cell receptor beta chain was sequenced for a study of CD4 T cells in relation to SARS-CoV-2 and coronaviruses. Study background: TCR beta CDR3s were sequenced after roughly 10-day antigen culture of PBMCs. Controls used an HIV-1 Nef peptide pool or no peptide.

Measured with immunoSEQ multiplex PCR; TCRdb has only the in-frame clones, and not every one. The sample includes some 20,000 clones, over 75% of them seen just once. Comments on this clone: Its matching antigen is unknown.

Unexposed donor CD4+ T cells date from 2011-2018, before the COVID-19 pandemic. The cells were cultured for under twelve days before CD4+ T cells were isolated. Cells permitting, SARS-CoV-2 S/N and four cold-coronavirus spikes were tested on unexposed-donor CD4+ T cells. This sequence was found in a human donor in good health. Sequencing was done on a sample of CD4+ T cells from PBMCs, cultured in vitro.

The CDR3 DNA reads as TGTGCCAGTAGTCTCAAAACGGGACAGGGGGGCTACGAGCAGTACTTC. It specifies CASSLKTGQGGYEQYF. V usage is TRBV19 and J usage is TRBJ2-7, with TRBD1 identical over 11 bases. CDR3 length: 16 amino acids. Looked up from germline, CDR1 is LNHDA and CDR2 is SQIVND (reference sequence). V was pared by 5 bases and J by 3 bases, with 9 bases of the junction left unmatched.